This is a list of T cell receptor beta chains from one sample in a study of identical twins. TCRdb passed the 5' RACE reads through MiXCR, listing each CDR3 protein once. The sample holds under 900,000 distinct CDR3 sequences, over 9% seen once. This sample was also put to use in a study of yellow fever vaccine responses in identical twins.

The material sequenced was PBMCs. These receptors were collected from a woman between 18 and 30 years old in good health. Each CDR3 is given with its conserved first and last residue. D genes are given only for firm matches. Clone size is given for some rows only: seen once, a few or many times, or a class if the clone is expanded.

j_gene | abundance | d_gene | v_gene | CDR3aa | CDR3nt
TRBJ2-1 | few | TRBD2 | TRBV6-2/TRBV6-3 | CASSYSRGTSGIDEQFF | TGTGCCAGCAGTTACTCGAGGGGGACTAGCGGGATTGATGAGCAGTTCTTC
TRBJ2-1 | - | TRBD1 | TRBV7-9 | CASSLASDRGSYNEQFF | TGTGCCAGCAGCTTAGCCTCGGACAGGGGATCCTACAATGAGCAGTTCTTC
TRBJ2-7 | - | - | TRBV7-9 | CASSSPVAREQYF | TGTGCCAGCAGCTCCCCCGTTGCCCGTGAGCAGTACTTC
TRBJ1-2 | many | - | TRBV3-1 | CASSPWGGGDRGYTF | TGTGCCAGCAGCCCCTGGGGAGGGGGAGATCGTGGCTACACCTTC
TRBJ2-1 | many | TRBD2 | TRBV5-1 | CASSLALAGNNEQFF | TGCGCCAGCAGCTTGGCTCTAGCGGGGAACAATGAGCAGTTCTTC
TRBJ2-6 | - | - | TRBV10-3 | CAISPLSSGANVLTF | TGTGCCATCAGCCCCCTTAGCTCTGGGGCCAACGTCCTGACTTTC
TRBJ1-6 | many | - | TRBV19 | CASSPGIGSPLHF | TGTGCCAGTAGCCCCGGAATTGGTTCACCCCTCCACTTT
TRBJ2-1 | many | TRBD2 | TRBV6-1 | CASSRGTSGPYNEQFF | TGTGCCAGCAGTCGGGGGACTAGCGGACCATACAATGAGCAGTTCTTC
TRBJ2-7 | - | TRBD1 | TRBV29-1 | CSVRFDRVLEEQYF | TGCAGCGTTAGATTTGACAGGGTTCTGGAAGAGCAGTACTTC
TRBJ1-6 | many | TRBD1 | TRBV27 | CASSLQQGYNSPLHF | TGTGCCAGCAGTCTTCAACAGGGGTATAATTCACCCCTCCACTTT
TRBJ2-4 | few | TRBD2 | TRBV24-1 | CATSDQGMTGGNIQYF | TGTGCCACCAGTGATCAGGGAATGACCGGGGGGAACATTCAGTACTTC
TRBJ2-2 | few | - | TRBV3-1 | CASSPRALVTGELFF | TGTGCCAGCAGCCCCAGGGCGCTAGTCACCGGGGAGCTGTTTTTT
TRBJ2-1 | - | TRBD2 | TRBV11-1 | CASSLGPSGGPSYNEQFF | TGTGCCAGCAGCTTAGGACCCAGCGGGGGGCCCTCCTACAATGAGCAGTTCTTC
TRBJ2-1 | - | - | TRBV28 | CASSSQVGAYNEQFF | TGTGCCAGCAGTTCACAGGTGGGGGCCTACAATGAGCAGTTCTTC